Listed below are T cell receptor beta chains from one sample, sequenced in a study of T cell responses to AZD1222 COVID-19 vaccine. Sequencing was performed with immunoSEQ multiplex PCR; in TCRdb, only in-frame clones are kept and a portion is missing. The data contain some 180,000 clones, approximately 91% of them seen just once; the ten biggest clones take up approximately 1.9%. Sequencing used peripheral blood, obtained 28 days after the second AZD1222 dose. Receptor source: an adult who received the AZD1222 COVID-19 vaccine. The CDR3 runs from the conserved cysteine through the conserved F or W. A D gene is named only where the DNA matches it firmly. Expanded clones get a size class; other rows say once, few or many, or leave the size out.

J gene | V gene | D gene | CDR3 length | clone size | CDR3 DNA | CDR3 protein
TRBJ2-7 | TRBV30 | . | 12 | . | TGTGCCTGGGGGGGACGCGGGCCGAGGCAGTACTTC | CAWGGRGPRQYF
TRBJ2-3 | TRBV4-2 | . | 17 | once | TGTGCCAGCAGCCAAGGTGGCTCCCCCCCAAGCACAGATACGCAGTATTTT | CASSQGGSPPSTDTQYF
TRBJ2-3 | TRBV6-2/TRBV6-3 | . | 16 | . | TGTGCCAGCAGTTTCGACCCCTCCGGGGTCCCAGATACGCAGTATTTT | CASSFDPSGVPDTQYF
TRBJ1-5 | TRBV6-6 | . | 15 | . | TGTGCCAGCAGTTACGGGCACTATAGCAATCAGCCCCAGCATTTT | CASSYGHYSNQPQHF
TRBJ2-5 | TRBV7-8 | . | 15 | . | TGTGCCAGCAGCTTAGCGGGGGGGCCATATGAGACCCAGTACTTC | CASSLAGGPYETQYF
TRBJ1-5 | TRBV5-6 | TRBD1 | 16 | . | TGTGCCAGCAGCTTTGGGACAGGGGGCGCGGATCAGCCCCAGCATTTT | CASSFGTGGADQPQHF
TRBJ1-2 | TRBV5-6 | TRBD1 | 16 | . | TGTGCCAGCAGCTTGGATGGCGACAGGGGGCGCAGAGGCTACACCTTC | CASSLDGDRGRRGYTF
TRBJ1-5 | TRBV5-1 | . | 12 | . | TGCGCCAGCAGCTTGGACGGACAGCCCCAGCATTTT | CASSLDGQPQHF
TRBJ2-7 | TRBV12-3/TRBV12-4 | . | 13 | . | TGTGCCAGCAGCATGGGGACGGCATACGAGCAGTACTTC | CASSMGTAYEQYF
TRBJ2-7 | TRBV9 | TRBD2 | 16 | . | TGTGCCAGCAGCGTAGACGGAGCGGGAGGGGGAGACGAGCAGTACTTC | CASSVDGAGGGDEQYF
TRBJ2-1 | TRBV11-3 | . | 14 | once | TGTGCCAGCAGCTGGGGGACGGGCCCTAATGAGCAGTTCTTC | CASSWGTGPNEQFF
TRBJ1-1 | TRBV28 | . | 13 | . | TGTGCCACCACAAACTCGGTGAACACTGAAGCTTTCTTT | CATTNSVNTEAFF
TRBJ2-1 | TRBV11-2 | TRBD2 | 17 | . | TGTGCCAGCAGCTCAAGGGTGGTAGCGGGAAAAGGGGGTGAGCAGTTCTTC | CASSSRVVAGKGGEQFF
TRBJ1-6 | TRBV6-1 | . | 20 | once | TGTGCCAGCAGTGAAGGGGTTAGCCCGCGGGGGAGCTCCTATAATTCACCCCTCCACTTT | CASSEGVSPRGSSYNSPLHF
TRBJ2-2 | TRBV7-2 | . | 16 | . | TGTGCCAGCAGCCTCCCGGGACTCGCGAACACCGGGGAGCTGTTTTTT | CASSLPGLANTGELFF
TRBJ1-5 | TRBV10-1 | . | 13 | . | TGCGCCAGCAGTGGGGGTAGCAATCAGCCCCAGCATTTT | CASSGGSNQPQHF
TRBJ2-1 | TRBV27 | . | 14 | . | TGTGCCAGCAGCGGTACGGGGTGGGGGACGGGAGAGTTCTTC | CASSGTGWGTGEFF
TRBJ2-2 | TRBV29-1 | . | 14 | . | TGCAGCGTTGTGGGGCTAGGGAACACCGGGGAGCTGTTTTTT | CSVVGLGNTGELFF
TRBJ1-2 | TRBV6-5 | . | 16 | . | TGTGCCAGCAGTTACTCGACGGTGGGAAAGACCTATGGCTACACCTTC | CASSYSTVGKTYGYTF
TRBJ2-5 | TRBV28 | . | 15 | . | TGTGCCAGCCGGCCCTCGGGCAGGCCCCAAGAGACCCAGTACTTC | CASRPSGRPQETQYF
TRBJ2-6 | TRBV14 | . | 13 | . | TGTGCCAGCAGCCCCTCTGGGGCCAACGTCCTGACTTTC | CASSPSGANVLTF
TRBJ1-3 | TRBV5-1 | TRBD1 | 16 | . | TGCGCCAGCAGCCTCGGACAGGGATCCTCTGGAAACACCATATATTTT | CASSLGQGSSGNTIYF
TRBJ2-1 | TRBV30 | . | 16 | . | TGTGCCTGGATCAACAGGGCGGGGAATAGGTACAATGAGCAGTTCTTC | CAWINRAGNRYNEQFF
TRBJ1-3 | TRBV7-2 | . | 13 | . | TGTGCCAGCAGCCTATTACCTGGAAACACCATATATTTT | CASSLLPGNTIYF
TRBJ2-1 | TRBV10-3 | . | 16 | . | TGTGCCATCAGTGACCTAGCGCGACTATCCTACAATGAGCAGTTCTTC | CAISDLARLSYNEQFF
TRBJ1-2 | TRBV2 | TRBD1 | 13 | . | TGTGCCAGCAGAGACAGGGGCGGATATGGCTACACCTTC | CASRDRGGYGYTF
TRBJ1-1 | TRBV2 | . | 15 | . | TGTGCCAGCAGTGAATTGCCTCAGGTGAACACTGAAGCTTTCTTT | CASSELPQVNTEAFF
TRBJ2-5 | TRBV27 | . | 16 | . | TGTGCCAGCAGGGACGCCACTTACCTCCTCGGGGAGACCCAGTACTTC | CASRDATYLLGETQYF
TRBJ1-1 | TRBV5-6 | . | 15 | . | TGTGCCAGCAGCTCGTCGGGGGAGAGGAACACTGAAGCTTTCTTT | CASSSSGERNTEAFF
TRBJ2-3 | TRBV5-5 | TRBD1 | 14 | . | TGTGCCAGCAGCTTGGGGACAGGGCCAGATACGCAGTATTTT | CASSLGTGPDTQYF
TRBJ2-1 | TRBV6-5 | . | 14 | . | TGTGCCGAAAGCCTGGGACTGGAATACAATGAGCAGTTCTTC | CAESLGLEYNEQFF
TRBJ1-1 | TRBV30 | . | 13 | few | TGTGCCTGGAGTCCGCCAGGGTACGATGAAGCTTTCTTT | CAWSPPGYDEAFF
TRBJ1-2 | TRBV27 | . | 14 | . | TGTGCCAGCAGTTCAATGACAGATAACTATGGCTACACCTTC | CASSSMTDNYGYTF
TRBJ1-5 | TRBV18 | . | 13 | . | TGTGCCAGCTCACCGCAGGGAAATCAGCCCCAGCATTTT | CASSPQGNQPQHF
TRBJ1-2 | TRBV9 | TRBD1 | 14 | . | TGTGCCAGCAGACCCGGGACAGGGATGGGTGGCTACACCTTC | CASRPGTGMGGYTF
TRBJ2-3 | TRBV28 | TRBD2 | 16 | . | TGTGCCAGCAGTTCGCCGGGTAGCGGGAGTTCAGATACGCAGTATTTT | CASSSPGSGSSDTQYF
TRBJ2-5 | TRBV7-2 | . | 15 | . | TGTGCCAGCAGCCCCACCGGACAGTACCAAGAGACCCAGTACTTC | CASSPTGQYQETQYF
TRBJ1-5 | TRBV7-2 | . | 18 | . | TGTGCCAGCAGCCGCGCGACGGGAGGGGCGGATAGCAATCAGCCCCAGCATTTT | CASSRATGGADSNQPQHF
TRBJ1-2 | TRBV19 | . | 15 | . | TGTGCCAGTAGTTCAAGAAGCCGGGACAACTATGGCTACACCTTC | CASSSRSRDNYGYTF
TRBJ2-7 | TRBV6-5 | . | 14 | . | TGTGCCAGCACCCGTGAGGGGGGCCGTGGGGAGCAGTACTTC | CASTREGGRGEQYF
TRBJ2-2 | TRBV29-1 | . | 11 | . | TGCAGCGTTGCCTTCCCCGGGGAGCTGTTTTTT | CSVAFPGELFF
TRBJ1-4 | TRBV6-2/TRBV6-3 | . | 14 | once | TGTGCCAGCAGTTACTGGGGCTGGAATGAAAAACTGTTTTTT | CASSYWGWNEKLFF
TRBJ2-1 | TRBV9 | . | 12 | . | TGTGCCAGCAGCGGCGATGGGGCCGAGCAGTTCTTC | CASSGDGAEQFF
TRBJ1-4 | TRBV30 | . | 11 | . | TGTGCCTGGAGTTGGGGGGAAAAACTGTTTTTT | CAWSWGEKLFF
TRBJ2-7 | TRBV9 | . | 14 | . | TGTGCCAGCAGCGTACCAGGACGGCCCTGGGAGCAGTACTTC | CASSVPGRPWEQYF
TRBJ1-5 | TRBV19 | . | 14 | . | TGTGCCAGTAGTATTGATGGAGGGTGGCAGCCCCAGCATTTT | CASSIDGGWQPQHF
TRBJ1-2 | TRBV21-1 | . | 12 | . | TGTGCCAACTTTCGAGGGCACTATGGCTACACCTTC | CANFRGHYGYTF